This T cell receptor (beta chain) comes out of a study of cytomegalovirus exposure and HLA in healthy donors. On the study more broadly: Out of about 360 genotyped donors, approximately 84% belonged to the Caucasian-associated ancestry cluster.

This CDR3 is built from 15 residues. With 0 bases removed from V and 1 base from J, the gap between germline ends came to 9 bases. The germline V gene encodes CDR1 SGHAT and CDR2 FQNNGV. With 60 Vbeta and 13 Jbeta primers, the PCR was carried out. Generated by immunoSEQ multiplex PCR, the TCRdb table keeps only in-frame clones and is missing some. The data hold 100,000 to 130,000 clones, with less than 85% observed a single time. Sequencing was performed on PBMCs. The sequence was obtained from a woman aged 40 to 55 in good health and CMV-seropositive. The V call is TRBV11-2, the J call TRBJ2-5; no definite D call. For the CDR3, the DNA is TGTGCCAGCAGCTTAGATGGTAGAGCCCAAGAGACCCAGTACTTC. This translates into CASSLDGRAQETQYF.